Presented here are 20 T cell receptor beta chains from one specimen sequenced in a study of cytomegalovirus exposure and HLA in healthy donors (dated by TCRdb to the late 2010s). The library was made by the immunoSEQ multiplex PCR assay. For the multiplex PCR, a mixture combining 60 forward primers for TCR Vbeta segments and 13 reverse primers for TCR Jbeta segments was used. TCRdb mirrors the immuneACCESS table, restricted to in-frame sequences. Some clones are absent from its copies; in checked studies, under half trace to an unresolved V gene, and the reason for the others is unknown. This sample is represented by 200,000 to 250,000 clones; roughly 83% of them were singletons. Around 1.4% of the sample lies in the top ten. Source material: PBMCs. These receptors were collected from a girl aged 10 to 17 in good health and CMV-seronegative.

This clone appeared once. The rearrangement uses TRBV18 and TRBJ2-3; 9 positions match TRBD1. The CDR3 has 16 amino acids. Germline V gene lookup returns CDR1 KGHSH and CDR2 LQKENI. V was clipped by 3 bases and J by 4 bases; unmatched bases: 8. This chain's CDR3 is CASSPLSGQGPDTQYF. Here the CDR3 DNA reads TGTGCCAGCTCACCTTTGTCGGGACAGGGCCCAGATACGCAGTATTTT.

This clone was observed a single time. The chain employs TRBV2 and TRBJ1-4; no clear D gene. The V end was cut by 1 base, the J end by 0 bases, with 12 bases between. Germline loops: CDR1 SNHLY, CDR2 FYNNEI. There are 17 residues in the CDR3. CDR3 sequence: CASSEGPGLATNEKLFF. As DNA, the CDR3 is TGTGCCAGCAGTGAAGGGCCAGGACTTGCAACTAATGAAAAACTGTTTTTT.

The rearrangement joins TRBV25-1 to TRBJ1-1; D perhaps matches TRBD1 (5 bases). This CDR3 is 13 amino acids long. Germline V gene data show CDR1 as MGHDK and CDR2 as SYGVNS. The ends were cut back, 3 bases at V and 6 bases at J, with 11 bases in the middle. CDR3 coding DNA: TGTGCCAGCAGTGACAGGGTGGTCGCTGAAGCTTTCTTT. This codes for CASSDRVVAEAFF. Combining the CDR3 with reference TRBV25-1 and TRBJ1-1 gives the whole variable domain EADIYQTPRYLVIGTGKKITLECSQTMGHDKMYWYQQDPGMELHLIHYSYGVNSTEKGDLSSESTVSRIRTEHFPLTLESARPSHTSQYLCASSDRVVAEAFFGQGTRLTVV.

In this sample, this clone turned up a few times. The V and J genes are TRBV28 and TRBJ1-2, with 7 bases lining up with TRBD1. The germline gives CDR1 MDHEN, CDR2 SYDVKM. This CDR3 contains 14 residues. Losses at the gene ends were 5 bases for V and 8 bases for J; bases not matched to a gene: 11. This CDR3 reads CASSTTGENWGYTF. CDR3 coding DNA: TGTGCCAGCAGTACAACAGGGGAGAATTGGGGCTACACCTTC.

V usage is TRBV5-4 and J usage is TRBJ1-1; D unresolved. Germline assignment: CDR1 SGHNT and CDR2 YYREEE (reference sequence). CDR3 length: 17 residues. V was trimmed by 1 base and J by 0 bases, leaving 16 bases between them. In DNA, the CDR3 is TGTGCCAGCAGCTTGCCACTCCCCCGGGGAGTGAACACTGAAGCTTTCTTT. This translates into CASSLPLPRGVNTEAFF.

V and J are TRBV29-1 and TRBJ2-5; TRBD2 aligns across 13 bases. Germline assignment: CDR1 SQVTM and CDR2 ANQGSEA. CDR3 length: 14 amino acids. The ends lost 5 bases at V and 5 bases at J; junction bases unmatched: 5. CDR3 DNA: TGCAGCGTTTTGGGACTAGCGGGGAAGGAGACCCAGTACTTC. This codes for CSVLGLAGKETQYF.

This clone was counted a few times. The V gene is TRBV2, the J gene TRBJ1-1; 8 bases align to TRBD1. Germline V CDR1 and CDR2: SNHLY, FYNNEI. This CDR3 is built from 12 residues. The trim removed 6 bases at V and 11 bases at J, leaving 8 bases unmatched. CDR3 amino acids: CASRTLTGEAFF. CDR3 bases: TGTGCCAGCAGAACTTTGACAGGGGAGGCTTTCTTT.

The chain carries TRBV7-9 and TRBJ2-7; 13 positions agree with TRBD2. V gave up 5 bases and J gave up 0 bases; unmatched junction bases: 7. CDR1 SEHNR and CDR2 FQNEAQ come from the germline V gene (reference sequence). The CDR3 totals 17 residues. The CDR3 DNA follows: TGTGCCAGCAGCAAACGACTAGCGGGAGGATCCTCCTACGAGCAGTACTTC. Translating it yields CASSKRLAGGSSYEQYF.

V gene TRBV5-1 combines with J gene TRBJ2-2; TRBD2 agrees at 9 bases. Germline CDR1 SGHRS, CDR2 YFSETQ. This CDR3 region has 19 residues. Trimming cost V 1 base and J 1 base; bases outside gene matches: 11. The CDR3 nucleotides read TGCGCCAGCAGCTTGTCGGGACTAGCCTTGGGGCGGAACACCGGGGAGCTGTTTTTT. This codes for CASSLSGLALGRNTGELFF.

The chain combines TRBV11-3 with TRBJ2-3; D is possibly TRBD1 (6 bases). V was shortened by 4 bases and J by 7 bases, with 12 bases between the two germline ends. The CDR3 runs to 13 residues. Per the germline V gene, CDR1 is SGHNT and CDR2 is YENEEA. CDR3 in amino acids: CASSSLQGHTQYF. The CDR3 DNA reads as TGTGCCAGCAGCTCGTTACAGGGCCATACGCAGTATTTT.

The gene calls are TRBV5-5 and TRBJ2-7, with 9 bases matching TRBD2. The V gene end was trimmed by 3 bases and the J gene end by 6 bases; junction bases not matched to a gene: 13. The V gene's germline CDR1 is SGHKS and CDR2 YYEKEE (reference sequence). The CDR3 loop spans 16 amino acids. The CDR3 bases are TGTGCCAGCAGCTCCCAGGGGGGCGGGAGGGCCGGCGAGCAGTACTTC. This gives the protein CASSSQGGGRAGEQYF.

The chain has TRBV18 and TRBJ1-1; D is undetermined. This CDR3 spans 15 amino acids. CDR1 is KGHSH and CDR2 is LQKENI in the germline V gene. V lost 0 bases and J 1 base, leaving 9 bases between the germline ends. The CDR3: CASSPPAATNTEAFF. The DNA for the CDR3 is TGTGCCAGCTCACCACCGGCGGCGACGAACACTGAAGCTTTCTTT. The variable domain in full, with the rest retrieved from reference TRBV18 and TRBJ1-1, is NAGVMQNPRHLVRRRGQEARLRCSPMKGHSHVYWYRQLPEEGLKFMVYLQKENIIDESGMPKERFSAEFPKEGPSILRIQQVVRGDSAAYFCASSPPAATNTEAFFGQGTRLTVV.

This chain links TRBV15 with TRBJ1-4; possible D gene TRBD1, 5 bases. The CDR3 length is 15 residues. V was clipped by 1 base and J by 8 bases, with 14 bases between them. CDR1 LNHNV and CDR2 YYDKDF come from the germline V gene (reference sequence). This CDR3 reads CATSRGPPHREKLFF. The DNA for the CDR3 is TGTGCCACCAGCAGAGGACCCCCCCACAGGGAAAAACTGTTTTTT.

This chain links TRBV27 with TRBJ2-5, with D perhaps matching TRBD1 (6 bases). The CDR3 is made up of 14 amino acids. Germline CDR1 MNHEY, CDR2 SMNVEV (reference sequence). V lost 0 bases and J 6 bases, leaving 11 bases between the germline ends. In nucleotides, the CDR3 is TGTGCCAGCAGTTTATCCGACAGGAGGAAGACCCAGTACTTC. As protein: CASSLSDRRKTQYF.

This clone came up once. The chain carries TRBV4-1 and TRBJ1-4; D remains ambiguous. V shed 1 base and J shed 8 bases, with 8 bases lying between them. In germline, CDR1 is MGHRA, CDR2 YSYEKL. The length of the CDR3 is 13 residues. CDR3 amino acids: CASSQAAREKLFF. In DNA, the CDR3 is TGCGCCAGCAGCCAAGCGGCGCGGGAAAAACTGTTTTTT.

This chain connects TRBV30 to TRBJ1-2; possible D gene TRBD1, 5 bases. CDR1 and CDR2 (germline): GTSNPN, SVGIG (reference sequence). Deletions cut 0 bases from V and 8 bases from J, with 13 bases between. The length of the CDR3 is 13 residues. The CDR3 DNA reads as TGTGCCTGGAGTGTGGACACCTGGGGAGGCTACACCTTC. This codes for CAWSVDTWGGYTF.

This chain uses TRBV28 with TRBJ1-2, with a weak D call TRBD1 (6 bases). The CDR3 runs to 13 residues. The germline V gene has CDR1 MDHEN and CDR2 SYDVKM. V was trimmed by 6 bases and J by 8 bases, leaving 16 bases between them. The CDR3 here is CASRPTGSKGYTF. CDR3 DNA: TGTGCCAGCAGACCAACAGGGTCAAAAGGCTACACCTTC.

The chain couples TRBV7-6 to TRBJ2-1; TRBD2 might be the D (6 bases). V was trimmed by 3 bases and J by 6 bases, leaving 21 bases between them. The CDR3 length is 17 residues. Germline V gene lookup returns CDR1 SGHVS and CDR2 FNYEAQ. CDR3 coding DNA: TGTGCCAGCAGCTTTTCTAGCGTACCCCCTTGGTGCAATGAGCAGTTCTTC. This gives the protein CASSFSSVPPWCNEQFF. Supplemented by reference TRBV7-6 and TRBJ2-1, the full variable domain reads GAGVSQSPRYKVTKRGQDVALRCDPISGHVSLYWYRQALGQGPEFLTYFNYEAQQDKSGLPNDRFSAERPEGSISTLTIQRTEQRDSAMYRCASSFSSVPPWCNEQFFGPGTRLTVL.

This clone was seen more than once but under ten times. The chain employs TRBV10-3 and TRBJ1-3, with 8 bases that match TRBD1. This CDR3 spans 16 amino acids. Germline CDR1 is ENHRY and CDR2 is SYGVKD. Germline trimming cut 3 bases from V and 0 bases from J; bases unmatched to any gene: 4. CDR3 nucleotide sequence: TGTGCCATCAGTGACAGACAGGGGACCTCTGGAAACACCATATATTTT. Its translation: CAISDRQGTSGNTIYF.

V gene TRBV30 combines with J gene TRBJ1-1; 8 bases agree with TRBD1. The CDR3 totals 14 residues. Germline V CDR1 and CDR2: GTSNPN, SVGIG (reference sequence). V lost 1 base and J lost 1; bases outside the gene matches: 2. Here the CDR3 reads CAWSAGQGNTEAFF. The CDR3 nucleotides read TGTGCCTGGAGTGCCGGACAGGGGAACACTGAAGCTTTCTTT.